These T cell receptor beta chains were read from a single sample in a study of identical twins. TCRdb re-called the 5' RACE reads through MiXCR, storing one row per CDR3 protein. The table has 1.5 million to 2 million distinct CDR3 sequences, more than 30% seen once. Input material: cord blood. These TCRs come from a newborn girl in good health. The CDR3 runs from the conserved cysteine through the conserved F or W. The D gene is left open where the match is weak. Clone size appears in some rows only: once, few, many, or a class for an expanded clone.

abundance	v_gene	d_gene	j_gene	CDR3nt	CDR3aa
-	TRBV12-3/TRBV12-4	TRBD2	TRBJ2-1	TGTGCCAGCAGTACGCGGGAGACCTCTAACAATGAGCAGTTCTTC	CASSTRETSNNEQFF
-	TRBV6-5	-	TRBJ2-1	TGTGCCAGCAAGGGAGTGTCCTACAATGAGCAGTTCTTC	CASKGVSYNEQFF
many	TRBV12-3/TRBV12-4	TRBD1	TRBJ2-7	TGTGCCAGCAGTTCACAAAGGGACAGGACCTACGAGCAGTACTTC	CASSSQRDRTYEQYF
-	TRBV7-2	TRBD1	TRBJ1-2	TGTGCCAGCAGCTTAGTAACCCAGGGGGTGGGCTATGGCTACACCTTC	CASSLVTQGVGYGYTF
few	TRBV27	-	TRBJ1-4	TGTGCCAGCAGTCTAGGGGTAGTAGGTGAAAAACTGTTTTTT	CASSLGVVGEKLFF
-	TRBV20-1	-	TRBJ2-1	TGCAGTGCAGGACGGAACTTCCAGGAGACCCAGTTCTTC	CSAGRNFQETQFF
-	TRBV6-1	-	TRBJ2-6	TGTGCCAGCAGTGAAATGTCTGGGCAAGTCTCTGGGGCCAACGTCCTGACTTTC	CASSEMSGQVSGANVLTF
-	TRBV29-1	TRBD2	TRBJ2-1	TGCAGCGTTGGGAGACTAGCGGGGGTGCCTTACAATGAGCAGTTCTTC	CSVGRLAGVPYNEQFF
-	TRBV4-2	-	TRBJ2-1	TGTGCCAGCAGCCCGATCGAGCACTCCTACAATGAGCAGTTCTTC	CASSPIEHSYNEQFF
-	TRBV28	-	TRBJ1-1	TGTGCCAGCAGTTTAGGTTTCAGTGGGGGCACTGAAGCTTTCTTT	CASSLGFSGGTEAFF
few	TRBV20-1	-	TRBJ2-4	TGCAGTGCTAGTCGGCCAGGGGGAGGGTGGGCCAAAAACATTCAGTACTTC	CSASRPGGGWAKNIQYF
-	TRBV7-9	-	TRBJ2-3	TGTGCCAGCAGCTTAGGCTCTACAAGGGATATCAGCACAGATACGCAGTATTTT	CASSLGSTRDISTDTQYF
few	TRBV5-1	-	TRBJ2-7	TGCGCCAGCAGCTTGACTAGCAGGGGATCCGAGCAGTACTTC	CASSLTSRGSEQYF
-	TRBV20-1	-	TRBJ2-3	TGCAGTGGAGGGGGGGGCGTTACAGATACGCAGTATTTT	CSGGGGVTDTQYF
few	TRBV28	TRBD2	TRBJ2-1	TGTGCCAGCAGTTTCCTAGCGGGAGGTAGCCACAATGAGCAGTTCTTC	CASSFLAGGSHNEQFF
few	TRBV29-1	-	TRBJ1-2	TGCAGCGCCGCCGCTTACAGGGATGGCTACACCTTC	CSAAAYRDGYTF
many	TRBV29-1	-	TRBJ1-2	TGCAGCGTTGGGACAGTCTATGGCTACACCTTC	CSVGTVYGYTF
-	TRBV20-1	TRBD1	TRBJ2-7	TGCAGTGCTAGAGATACAGGGGTGCAGTACTTC	CSARDTGVQYF
-	TRBV24-1	TRBD2	TRBJ2-2	TGTGCCACCAGAGGACTAGCGGGAGCAAACGGGGAGCTGTTTTTT	CATRGLAGANGELFF
few	TRBV6-6	-	TRBJ1-2	TGTGCCAGCAGTTACCCCGTTTCGGGGAGAGGATATGGCTACACCTTC	CASSYPVSGRGYGYTF
-	TRBV9	-	TRBJ2-1	TGTGCCAGCGGAGCCGCCGGACGGTACAATGAGCAGTTCTTC	CASGAAGRYNEQFF
few	TRBV12-3/TRBV12-4	-	TRBJ2-2	TGTGCCAGCAGTTCCCGGGAGAACACCGGGGAGCTGTTTTTT	CASSSRENTGELFF
-	TRBV9	-	TRBJ2-5	TGTGCCAGCAGCGTAGCTACGGCCTACCAAGAGACCCAGTACTTC	CASSVATAYQETQYF
few	TRBV6-6	TRBD2	TRBJ2-7	TGTGCCAGCATCCCTAGCGGGACCTCCTACGAGCAGTACTTC	CASIPSGTSYEQYF
few	TRBV7-8	-	TRBJ2-6	TGTGCCAGCAGCTTAGGGGGGCGGAGGGGGGCCAACGTCCTGACTTTC	CASSLGGRRGANVLTF
-	TRBV12-3/TRBV12-4	-	TRBJ2-2	TGTGCCAGCAGTTTGGGGGGCTCGAGGACCGGGGAGCTGTTTTTT	CASSLGGSRTGELFF
few	TRBV20-1	TRBD2	TRBJ2-7	TGCAGTGCTAGCGGGAGGACCCCCTACGAGCAGTACTTC	CSASGRTPYEQYF
few	TRBV5-1	TRBD1	TRBJ2-7	TGCGCCAGCAGCTTGACGACAGGGTGGAAGGGAGTGTCTTCCTACGAGCAGTACTTC	CASSLTTGWKGVSSYEQYF
-	TRBV29-1	-	TRBJ1-1	TGCAGCTTTAGGAGGGAGGGGTCCCAAGCTTTCTTT	CSFRREGSQAFF
once	TRBV4-2	-	TRBJ1-1	TGTGCCAGCAGCCAAGGGAGCAGGGACACTGAAGCTTTCTTT	CASSQGSRDTEAFF
-	TRBV20-1	-	TRBJ1-2	TGCAGTGCTAGGGGGGGGCAGAACTATGGCTACACCTTC	CSARGGQNYGYTF
many	TRBV24-1	TRBD2	TRBJ2-7	TGTGCCACCAGTGAAGGGGAGGGATACGAGCAGTACTTC	CATSEGEGYEQYF
-	TRBV20-1	-	TRBJ1-2	TGCAGTGTTCTGACAGGCTTCCTCTATGGCTACACCTTC	CSVLTGFLYGYTF
-	TRBV7-9	-	TRBJ2-2	TGTGCCAGCAGCCCCAGGGCATTTGGCACCGGGGAGCTGTTTTTT	CASSPRAFGTGELFF
many	TRBV4-1	-	TRBJ2-3	TGCGCCAGCAGCCAAGATTCGTCTTTTCTCGCGGTGGGGCCAGATACGCAGTATTTT	CASSQDSSFLAVGPDTQYF
few	TRBV10-3	TRBD2	TRBJ2-3	TGTGCCATCAGTGCTGGGAGGGGCACAGATACGCAGTATTTT	CAISAGRGTDTQYF
-	TRBV5-1	TRBD2	TRBJ2-5	TGCGCCAGCAGCACCGTGGGGACTAGCGGTTACAATGAGCAGTACTTC	CASSTVGTSGYNEQYF
-	TRBV7-2	TRBD2	TRBJ2-7	TGTGCCAGCAGCTTTCGACTAGCGGGGGCTGGGGAGCAGTACTTC	CASSFRLAGAGEQYF
many	TRBV5-1	-	TRBJ2-7	TGCGCCAGCAGCTTGGACGGACAGTCCTCCTACGAGCAGTACTTC	CASSLDGQSSYEQYF
-	TRBV9	-	TRBJ1-2	TGTGCCAGCAGCGTAGCTGGGAACGGGGACTATGGCTACACCTTC	CASSVAGNGDYGYTF
-	TRBV6-6	TRBD2	TRBJ2-5	TGTGCCGGCAGTTTAGCGGGGGTAGAGACCCAGTACTTC	CAGSLAGVETQYF
few	TRBV6-1	TRBD2	TRBJ2-1	TGTGCCAGCAGCTCACCCCTCAGCGGGAGCTCCTACAATGAGCAGTTCTTC	CASSSPLSGSSYNEQFF
-	TRBV24-1	-	TRBJ1-2	TGTGCCACCAGTGAAAGGGGCTATGGCTACACCTTC	CATSERGYGYTF
-	TRBV19	-	TRBJ2-1	TGTGCCAGTAGTATAGCCCGCGACAATGAGCAGTTCTTC	CASSIARDNEQFF
few	TRBV27	-	TRBJ2-7	TGTGCCAGCAGTTCAGTGGAACACGAGCAGTACTTC	CASSSVEHEQYF
-	TRBV2	-	TRBJ1-2	TGTGCCAGCAGTGGGGGAGGTGGAGACACAAACTATGGCTACACCTTC	CASSGGGGDTNYGYTF
-	TRBV4-1	-	TRBJ1-5	TGCGCCAGCAGCCACCATCGGGACGGGGGGCATCAGCCCCAGCATTTT	CASSHHRDGGHQPQHF
-	TRBV12-3/TRBV12-4	TRBD2	TRBJ2-5	TGTGCCAGCAGTCCGAGGACTAGCGGGGCGGAGACCCAGTACTTC	CASSPRTSGAETQYF